Below are 5 T cell receptor beta chains sequenced from a single sample in a study of T cell repertoires in urothelial bladder cancer. The repertoire was sequenced with immunoSEQ multiplex PCR; TCRdb's copy has only in-frame clones and lacks some. Of fewer than 14,000 clones in the sample, under 70% were seen once. The specimen sequenced was tumor-infiltrating cells from bladder cancer. These receptors all come from a human donor with a benign inflammatory bladder lesion.

Here the CDR3 reads CASSLVFGETQYF. Written as DNA, the CDR3 is TGTGCCAGCAGCTTAGTCTTCGGAGAGACCCAGTACTTC. The chain couples TRBV11-2 to TRBJ2-5; D uncertain. The CDR3 covers 13 residues. Looked up from germline, CDR1 is SGHAT and CDR2 is FQNNGV. V was shortened by 1 base and J by 4 bases, with 7 bases between the two germline ends.

The rearrangement uses TRBV10-3 and TRBJ2-3; D possibly matches TRBD1 or TRBD2 (7 bases each). Germline-derived CDR1 and CDR2 are ENHRY and SYGVKD. Trimming pared 8 bases from V and 2 bases from J, leaving 17 bases between. The CDR3 covers 15 residues. The CDR3 loop reads CAIPPTGTNTDTQYF. The CDR3 coding sequence is TGTGCCATCCCCCCGACAGGGACTAACACAGATACGCAGTATTTT.

A few counts support this clone. The rearrangement uses TRBV4-1 and TRBJ2-1; possibly TRBD2 for D (6 bases). The CDR3 spans 16 residues. Trimming took off 3 bases at V and 0 bases at J, with 12 bases between the two ends. Germline-derived CDR1 and CDR2 are MGHRA and YSYEKL. The CDR3 DNA reads TGCGCCAGCAGCCAGACTAGGGAGAGCTCCTACAATGAGCAGTTCTTC. Encoded protein: CASSQTRESSYNEQFF.

The chain uses TRBV6-1 and TRBJ2-1, with 9 nucleotides matching TRBD2. After removal of 2 bases from V and 4 bases from J, the junction contained 3 bases not matched to a gene. The CDR3 length is 15 residues. Germline V gene lookup returns CDR1 MNHNS and CDR2 SASEGT. DNA for the CDR3: TGTGCCAGCAGTGAACTGGCGGGGGGGTACAATGAGCAGTTCTTC. Encoded protein: CASSELAGGYNEQFF.

This sequence joins TRBV6-5 and TRBJ1-4; 9 nucleotides match TRBD1. This CDR3 region has 14 residues. With V trimmed by 5 bases and J by 4 bases, 2 bases remained unmatched. Germline CDR1 reads MNHEY; CDR2 reads SVGAGI. The chain's CDR3 is CASSRGQGNEKLFF. As DNA, the CDR3 is TGTGCCAGCAGTCGGGGACAGGGTAATGAAAAACTGTTTTTT.